The T cell receptor beta chain under discussion was sequenced for a study of blood T cell repertoires in COVID-19. Categorization into cohorts depended on clinical history that participants reported. Symptom resolution, clearance, or two negative PCRs marked the recovered donors of Cohort 3. Trimming pared 5 bases from V and 8 bases from J, leaving 6 bases between. Per germline, CDR1 SNHLY and CDR2 FYNNEI. The CDR3 consists of 11 residues. Only one count was recorded for this clone. Profiling relied on immunoSEQ multiplex PCR, and the TCRdb table lists in-frame clones only, not all of them. The table has a few hundred thousand clones, more than 75% seen once.

The sequencing input was PBMCs or T cells enriched from blood (not recorded which). The chain joins TRBV2 to TRBJ1-4; unclear D gene. The TCR comes from a woman aged 18-29 years who had recovered from COVID-19. CDR3 sequence reads: CASSPVEKLFF. DNA of the CDR3: TGTGCCAGCAGTCCGGTCGAAAAACTGTTTTTT.